This paragraph reports one TCR beta chain. Its specificity is unknown. The data stem from a study of OX40 agonist ivuxolimab in advanced cancers. Overall study context: Ivuxolimab was delivered to patients intravenously every 2 weeks at doses spanning 0.01 to 10 mg/kg. Partial responses were achieved by three patients: one hepatocellular carcinoma, two cutaneous melanoma. Study-wide points: The 0.1-3.0 mg/kg partial responders had among the lowest clonal expansion.

Using immunoSEQ multiplex PCR, the repertoire was profiled, and TCRdb retains in-frame clones only, with some absent. The sample holds around 94,000 clones, approximately 89% seen once. This TCR derives from an adult with an advanced solid tumor such as melanoma, head and neck, liver or kidney cancer. This specimen consisted of CD4+ or CD8+ T cells sorted from blood, obtained in a trial of the OX40 agonist ivuxolimab.

The CDR3 loop reads CASSSTGKIYGYTF. CDR3 coding DNA: TGCGCCAGCAGCTCAACAGGGAAAATTTATGGCTACACCTTC. The genes are TRBV5-1 and TRBJ1-2, with a possible D match to TRBD1 (6 bases). Germline V CDR1 and CDR2: SGHRS, YFSETQ. The CDR3 totals 14 residues. With 3 bases removed from V and 5 bases from J, the gap between germline ends came to 14 bases.